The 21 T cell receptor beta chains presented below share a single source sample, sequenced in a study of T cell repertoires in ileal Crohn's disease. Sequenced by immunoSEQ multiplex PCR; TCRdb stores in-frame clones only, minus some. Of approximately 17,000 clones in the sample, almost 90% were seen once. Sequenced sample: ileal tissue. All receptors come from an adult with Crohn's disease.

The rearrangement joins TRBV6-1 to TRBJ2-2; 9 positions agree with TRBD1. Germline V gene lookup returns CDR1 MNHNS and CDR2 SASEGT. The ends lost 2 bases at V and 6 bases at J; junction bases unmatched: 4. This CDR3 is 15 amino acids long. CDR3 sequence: CASSERQGGPGELFF. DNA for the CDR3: TGTGCCAGCAGTGAAAGACAGGGGGGTCCCGGGGAGCTGTTTTTT.

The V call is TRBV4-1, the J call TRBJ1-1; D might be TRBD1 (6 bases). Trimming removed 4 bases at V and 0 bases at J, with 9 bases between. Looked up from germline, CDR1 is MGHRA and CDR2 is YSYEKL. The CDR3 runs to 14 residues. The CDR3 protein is CASSRRQVNTEAFF. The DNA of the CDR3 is TGCGCCAGCAGCCGTAGACAGGTGAACACTGAAGCTTTCTTT.

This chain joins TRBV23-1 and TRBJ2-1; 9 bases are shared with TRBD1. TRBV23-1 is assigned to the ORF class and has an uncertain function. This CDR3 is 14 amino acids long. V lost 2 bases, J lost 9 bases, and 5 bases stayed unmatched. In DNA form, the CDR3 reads TGCGCCAGCAGTCAACCACAGGGGGCGGTTGAGCAGTTCTTC. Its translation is CASSQPQGAVEQFF.

In DNA form, the CDR3 reads TGCGCCAGCAGTGAGCTAGCGGCTAAATACTTC. Translated, it gives CASSELAAKYF. The chain has TRBV10-2 and TRBJ2-7, with 7 bases that match TRBD2. The CDR3 contains 11 residues. Trimming removed 2 bases from V and 13 bases from J; junction bases left unmatched: 5. The germline V gene encodes CDR1 WSHSY and CDR2 SAAADI.

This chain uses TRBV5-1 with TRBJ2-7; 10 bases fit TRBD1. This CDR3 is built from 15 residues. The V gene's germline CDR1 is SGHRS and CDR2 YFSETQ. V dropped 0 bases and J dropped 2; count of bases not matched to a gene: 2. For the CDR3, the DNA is TGCGCCAGCAGCTTGGGACAGGGGGCGACCTACGAGCAGTACTTC. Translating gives CASSLGQGATYEQYF.

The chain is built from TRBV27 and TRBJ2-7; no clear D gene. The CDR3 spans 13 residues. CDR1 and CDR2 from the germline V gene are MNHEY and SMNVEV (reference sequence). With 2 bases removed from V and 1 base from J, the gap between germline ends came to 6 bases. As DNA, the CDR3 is TGTGCCAGCAGTTTAGAGCAATCCTACGAGCAGTACTTC. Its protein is CASSLEQSYEQYF.

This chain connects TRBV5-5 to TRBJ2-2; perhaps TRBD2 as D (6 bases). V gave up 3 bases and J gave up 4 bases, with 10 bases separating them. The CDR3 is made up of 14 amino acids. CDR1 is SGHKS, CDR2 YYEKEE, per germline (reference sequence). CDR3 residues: CASSWDLSTGELFF. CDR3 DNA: TGTGCCAGCAGCTGGGACTTATCCACCGGGGAGCTGTTTTTT.

The CDR3: CASRSGSAYEQYF. CDR3 nucleotides: TGTGCCAGTAGAAGCGGGAGTGCCTACGAGCAGTACTTC. J is TRBJ2-7 and V is TRBV19, with 8 bases lining up with TRBD2. CDR3 size: 13 residues. The V gene's germline CDR1 is LNHDA and CDR2 SQIVND (reference sequence). The junction had 3 bases not matched to a gene; V was cut back by 6 bases and J by 2 bases.

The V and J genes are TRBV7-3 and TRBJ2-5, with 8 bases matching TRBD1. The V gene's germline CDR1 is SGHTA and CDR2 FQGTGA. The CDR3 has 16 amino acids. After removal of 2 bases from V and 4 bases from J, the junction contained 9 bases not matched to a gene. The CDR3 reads CASSLGTGTGGETQYF. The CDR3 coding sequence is TGTGCCAGCAGCTTAGGGACCGGGACAGGTGGAGAGACCCAGTACTTC. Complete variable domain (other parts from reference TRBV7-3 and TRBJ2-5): GAGVSQTPSNKVTEKGKYVELRCDPISGHTALYWYRQSLGQGPEFLIYFQGTGAADDSGLPNDRFFAVRPEGSVSTLKIQRTERGDSAVYLCASSLGTGTGGETQYFGPGTRLLVL.

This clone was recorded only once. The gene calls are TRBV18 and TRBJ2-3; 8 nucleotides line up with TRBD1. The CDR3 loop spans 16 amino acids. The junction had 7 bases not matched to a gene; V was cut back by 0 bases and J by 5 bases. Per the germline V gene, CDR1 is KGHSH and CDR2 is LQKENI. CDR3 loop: CASSPPGGQGIDTQYF. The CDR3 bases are TGTGCCAGCTCACCACCGGGCGGACAGGGTATAGATACGCAGTATTTT. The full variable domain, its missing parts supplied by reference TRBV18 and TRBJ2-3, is NAGVMQNPRHLVRRRGQEARLRCSPMKGHSHVYWYRQLPEEGLKFMVYLQKENIIDESGMPKERFSAEFPKEGPSILRIQQVVRGDSAAYFCASSPPGGQGIDTQYFGPGTRLTVL.

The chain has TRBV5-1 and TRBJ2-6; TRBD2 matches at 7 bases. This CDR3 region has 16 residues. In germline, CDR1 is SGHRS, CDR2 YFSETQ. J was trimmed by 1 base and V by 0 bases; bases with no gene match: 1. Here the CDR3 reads CASSLAAGSGANVLTF. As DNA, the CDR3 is TGCGCCAGCAGCTTGGCAGCGGGATCTGGGGCCAACGTCCTGACTTTC.

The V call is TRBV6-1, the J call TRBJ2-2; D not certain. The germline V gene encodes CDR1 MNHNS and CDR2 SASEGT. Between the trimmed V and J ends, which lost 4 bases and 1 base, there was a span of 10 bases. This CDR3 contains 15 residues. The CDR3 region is CASSGVSQNTGELFF. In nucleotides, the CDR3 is TGTGCCAGCAGTGGCGTCTCCCAGAACACCGGGGAGCTGTTTTTT.

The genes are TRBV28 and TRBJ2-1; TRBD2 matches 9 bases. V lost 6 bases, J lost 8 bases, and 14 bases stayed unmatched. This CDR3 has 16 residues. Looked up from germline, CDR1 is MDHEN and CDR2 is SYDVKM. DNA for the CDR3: TGTGCCAGCAGCCCCCTTAGCGGGAGTGAGGATCATGAGCAGTTCTTC. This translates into CASSPLSGSEDHEQFF.

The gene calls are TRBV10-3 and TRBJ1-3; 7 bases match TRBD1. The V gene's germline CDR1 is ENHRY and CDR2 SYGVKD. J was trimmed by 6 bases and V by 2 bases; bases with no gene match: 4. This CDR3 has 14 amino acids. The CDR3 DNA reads TGTGCCATCAGTGAGCCCGGGACAGCAAACACCATATATTTT. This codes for CAISEPGTANTIYF.

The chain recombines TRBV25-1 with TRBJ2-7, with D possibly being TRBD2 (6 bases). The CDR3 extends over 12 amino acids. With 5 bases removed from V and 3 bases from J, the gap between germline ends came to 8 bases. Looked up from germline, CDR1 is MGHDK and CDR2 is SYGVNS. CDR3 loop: CASSLRGYEQYF. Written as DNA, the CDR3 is TGTGCCAGCAGTCTGCGGGGCTACGAGCAGTACTTC.

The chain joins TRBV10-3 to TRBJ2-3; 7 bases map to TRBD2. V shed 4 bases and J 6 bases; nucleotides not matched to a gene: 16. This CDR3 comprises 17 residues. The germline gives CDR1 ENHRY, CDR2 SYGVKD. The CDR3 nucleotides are TGTGCCATCAGTGGGGCTAGCGGCGCCCAAAAGGGTGATACGCAGTATTTT. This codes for CAISGASGAQKGDTQYF.

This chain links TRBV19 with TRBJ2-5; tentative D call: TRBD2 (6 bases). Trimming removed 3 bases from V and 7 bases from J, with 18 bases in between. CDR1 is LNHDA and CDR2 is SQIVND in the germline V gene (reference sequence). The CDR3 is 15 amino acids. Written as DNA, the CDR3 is TGTGCCAGTAGTATTCAGGGACTCTCCGGGGGGACCCAGTACTTC. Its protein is CASSIQGLSGGTQYF.

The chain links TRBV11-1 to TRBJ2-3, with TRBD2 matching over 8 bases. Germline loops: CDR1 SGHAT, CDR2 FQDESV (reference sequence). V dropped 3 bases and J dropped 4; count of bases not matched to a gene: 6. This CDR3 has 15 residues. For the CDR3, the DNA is TGTGCCAGCAGCTTGACAGCGGGAGAACCAGATACGCAGTATTTT. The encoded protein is CASSLTAGEPDTQYF.

The CDR3 region is CASSFTGTNYGYTF. CDR3 coding DNA: TGCGCCAGCAGCTTTACAGGCACTAACTATGGCTACACCTTC. The chain joins TRBV5-1 to TRBJ1-2, with D possibly TRBD1 on 5 matching bases. Trimming removed 2 bases from V and 0 bases from J, with 8 bases in between. CDR1 and CDR2 from the germline V gene are SGHRS and YFSETQ. The CDR3 covers 14 residues.

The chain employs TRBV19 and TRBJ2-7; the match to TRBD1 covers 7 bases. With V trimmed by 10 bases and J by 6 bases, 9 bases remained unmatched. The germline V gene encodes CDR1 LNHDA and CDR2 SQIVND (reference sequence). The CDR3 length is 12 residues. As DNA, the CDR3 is TGTGCCACTGGCACAGGGGCCGGCGAGCAGTACTTC. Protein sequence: CATGTGAGEQYF.

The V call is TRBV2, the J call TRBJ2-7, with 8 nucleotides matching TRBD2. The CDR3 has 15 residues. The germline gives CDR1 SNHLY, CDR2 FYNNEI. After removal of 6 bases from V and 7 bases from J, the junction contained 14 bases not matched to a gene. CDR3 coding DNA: TGTGCCAGCAGACCGGGACTAGGGGCCCAAGGGGAGCAGTACTTC. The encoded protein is CASRPGLGAQGEQYF.